The next 6 T cell receptor beta chains were all read from a single sample in a study of blood T cell repertoires in COVID-19. Measured with immunoSEQ multiplex PCR; TCRdb has only the in-frame clones, and not every one. Of roughly 200,000 clones in the sample, 85% to 90% were seen once. Sequencing input: peripheral blood. These receptors all come from a woman aged 55-69 years with acute or convalescent COVID-19.

This clone was counted a few times. J is TRBJ1-1 and V is TRBV6-4; D possibly corresponds to TRBD1 (6 bases). Germline loops: CDR1 MRHNA, CDR2 SNTAGT. The CDR3 spans 13 residues. The V and J ends lost 4 bases and 4 bases respectively, with 10 bases between them. The CDR3 DNA is TGTGCCAGCAGTGGACAGGTTGGCACTGAAGCTTTCTTT. This codes for CASSGQVGTEAFF.

In nucleotides, the CDR3 is TGTGCCAGCAGTTCCCTGGGAGGGGGCAATCAGCCCCAGCATTTT. This encodes CASSSLGGGNQPQHF. The chain couples TRBV27 to TRBJ1-5, with D perhaps TRBD1 (5 bases). Germline values: CDR1 MNHEY, CDR2 SMNVEV (reference sequence). This CDR3 contains 15 residues. The V end lost 4 bases, the J end lost 2 bases, and 12 bases lay between the germline ends.

This rearrangement joins TRBV28 to TRBJ2-7; possibly TRBD2 for D (5 bases). There are 13 residues in the CDR3. The V end was cut by 2 bases, the J end by 3 bases, with 8 bases between. The V gene's germline CDR1 is MDHEN and CDR2 SYDVKM. CDR3 in DNA: TGTGCCAGCAGTTTACTAGCCGGCTACGAGCAGTACTTC. It codes for CASSLLAGYEQYF.

The V call is TRBV6-5, the J call TRBJ1-3; a possible D gene is TRBD1 (6 bases). The CDR3 totals 14 residues. Germline lookup yields CDR1 MNHEY and CDR2 SVGAGI. V was shortened by 5 bases and J by 2 bases, with 10 bases between the two germline ends. The CDR3 protein is CASSPTGPGNTIYF. CDR3 in DNA: TGTGCCAGCAGTCCGACAGGACCTGGAAACACCATATATTTT.

V usage is TRBV27 and J usage is TRBJ2-6, with a possible D match to TRBD1 (5 bases). The germline gives CDR1 MNHEY, CDR2 SMNVEV (reference sequence). CDR3 size: 18 residues. V was pared by 3 bases and J by 0 bases, with 15 bases between. CDR3 bases: TGTGCCAGCAGTTTGTCGGCAGGGTCGGTCTCTGGGGCCAACGTCCTGACTTTC. Translation: CASSLSAGSVSGANVLTF. Looking up the rest from reference TRBV27 and TRBJ2-6 gives the full variable domain: EAQVTQNPRYLITVTGKKLTVTCSQNMNHEYMSWYRQDPGLGLRQIYYSMNVEVTDKGDVPEGYKVSRKEKRNFPLILESPSPNQTSLYFCASSLSAGSVSGANVLTFGAGSRLTVL.

This chain connects TRBV19 to TRBJ2-1; tentatively, D is TRBD2 (6 bases). The CDR3 has 13 residues. The V gene's germline CDR1 is LNHDA and CDR2 SQIVND (reference sequence). V was cut by 1 base and J by 9 bases, with 10 bases left in between. CDR3 amino acids: CASSIVSGIEQFF. The CDR3 bases are TGTGCCAGTAGTATAGTTAGCGGCATTGAGCAGTTCTTC.